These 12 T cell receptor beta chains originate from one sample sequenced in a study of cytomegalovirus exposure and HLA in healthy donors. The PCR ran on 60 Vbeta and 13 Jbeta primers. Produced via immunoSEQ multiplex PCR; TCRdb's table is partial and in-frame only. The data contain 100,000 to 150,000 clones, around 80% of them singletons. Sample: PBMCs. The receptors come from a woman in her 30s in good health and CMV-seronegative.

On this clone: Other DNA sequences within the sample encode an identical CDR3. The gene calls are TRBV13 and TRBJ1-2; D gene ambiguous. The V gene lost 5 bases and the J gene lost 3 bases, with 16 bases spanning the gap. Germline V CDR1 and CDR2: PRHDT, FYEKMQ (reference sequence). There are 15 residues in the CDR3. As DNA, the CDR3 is TGTGCCAGCAGCCGACCTGGGCAGAGCTACTATGGCTACACCTTC. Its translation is CASSRPGQSYYGYTF. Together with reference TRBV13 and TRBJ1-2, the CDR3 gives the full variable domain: AAGVIQSPRHLIKEKRETATLKCYPIPRHDTVYWYQQGPGQDPQFLISFYEKMQSDKGSIPDRFSAQQFSDYHSELNMSSLELGDSALYFCASSRPGQSYYGYTFGSGTRLTVV.

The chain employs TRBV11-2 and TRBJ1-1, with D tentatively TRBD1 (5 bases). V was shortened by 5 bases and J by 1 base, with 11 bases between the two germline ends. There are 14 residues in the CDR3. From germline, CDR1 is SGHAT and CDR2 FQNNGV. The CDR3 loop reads CASSAQGPNTEAFF. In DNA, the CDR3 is TGTGCCAGCAGCGCCCAGGGCCCGAACACTGAAGCTTTCTTT.

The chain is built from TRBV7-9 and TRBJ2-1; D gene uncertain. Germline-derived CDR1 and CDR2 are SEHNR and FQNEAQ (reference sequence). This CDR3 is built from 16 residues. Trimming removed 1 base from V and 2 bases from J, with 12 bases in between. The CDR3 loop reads CASSLGSQPTYNEQFF. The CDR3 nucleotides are TGTGCCAGCAGCTTAGGGAGTCAGCCGACCTACAATGAGCAGTTCTTC.

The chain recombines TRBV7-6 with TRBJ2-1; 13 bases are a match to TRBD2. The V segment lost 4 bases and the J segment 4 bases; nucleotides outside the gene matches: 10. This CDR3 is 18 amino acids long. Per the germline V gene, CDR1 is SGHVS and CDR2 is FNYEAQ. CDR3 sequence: CASSSIWTSGSSYNEQFF. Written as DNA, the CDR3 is TGTGCCAGCAGCTCCATTTGGACTAGCGGGAGTTCTTACAATGAGCAGTTCTTC. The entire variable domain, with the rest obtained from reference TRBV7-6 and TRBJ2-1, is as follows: GAGVSQSPRYKVTKRGQDVALRCDPISGHVSLYWYRQALGQGPEFLTYFNYEAQQDKSGLPNDRFSAERPEGSISTLTIQRTEQRDSAMYRCASSSIWTSGSSYNEQFFGPGTRLTVL.

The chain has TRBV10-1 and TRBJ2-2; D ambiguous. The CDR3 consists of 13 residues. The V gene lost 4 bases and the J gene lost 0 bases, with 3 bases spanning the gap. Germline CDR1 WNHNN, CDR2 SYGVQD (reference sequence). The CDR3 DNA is TGCGCCAGCAGTGCGTCGAACACCGGGGAGCTGTTTTTT. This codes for CASSASNTGELFF.

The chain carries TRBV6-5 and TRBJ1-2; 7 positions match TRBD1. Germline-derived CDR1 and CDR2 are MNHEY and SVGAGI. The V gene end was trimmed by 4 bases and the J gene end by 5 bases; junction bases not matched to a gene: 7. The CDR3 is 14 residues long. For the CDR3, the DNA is TGTGCCAGCAGTTCCGGACAGGAAACTTATGGCTACACCTTC. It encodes CASSSGQETYGYTF.

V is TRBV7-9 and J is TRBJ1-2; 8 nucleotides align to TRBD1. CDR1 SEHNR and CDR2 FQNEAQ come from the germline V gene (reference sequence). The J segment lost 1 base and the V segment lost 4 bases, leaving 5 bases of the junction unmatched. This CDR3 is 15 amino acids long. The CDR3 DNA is TGTGCCAGCAGCTCTGGGACAGGAATTAACTATGGCTACACCTTC. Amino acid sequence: CASSSGTGINYGYTF.

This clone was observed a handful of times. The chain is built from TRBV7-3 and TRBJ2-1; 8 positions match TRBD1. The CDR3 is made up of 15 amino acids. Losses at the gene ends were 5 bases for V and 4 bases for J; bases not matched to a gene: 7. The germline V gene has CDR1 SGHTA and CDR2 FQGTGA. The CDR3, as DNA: TGTGCCAGCAGCCCTACAGGGGGGACGTACAATGAGCAGTTCTTC. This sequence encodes CASSPTGGTYNEQFF.

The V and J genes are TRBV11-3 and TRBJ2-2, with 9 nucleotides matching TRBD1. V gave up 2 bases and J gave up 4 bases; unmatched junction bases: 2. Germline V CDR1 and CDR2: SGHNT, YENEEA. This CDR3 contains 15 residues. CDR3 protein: CASSLRQGGTGELFF. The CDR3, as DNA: TGTGCCAGCAGCTTAAGACAGGGGGGCACCGGGGAGCTGTTTTTT.

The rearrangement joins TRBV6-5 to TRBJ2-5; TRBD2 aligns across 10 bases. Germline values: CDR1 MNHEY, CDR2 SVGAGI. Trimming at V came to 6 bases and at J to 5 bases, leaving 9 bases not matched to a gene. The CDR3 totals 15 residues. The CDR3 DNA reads TGTGCCAGCAGCCCCAGCGGGGGGGCCTGGGAGACCCAGTACTTC. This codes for CASSPSGGAWETQYF.

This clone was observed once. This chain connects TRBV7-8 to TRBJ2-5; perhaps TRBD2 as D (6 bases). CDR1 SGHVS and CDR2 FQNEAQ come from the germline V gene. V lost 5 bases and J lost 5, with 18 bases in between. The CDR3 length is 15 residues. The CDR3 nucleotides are TGTGCCAGCAGCCCTGGACGTGCGGGATCGGAGACCCAGTACTTC. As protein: CASSPGRAGSETQYF. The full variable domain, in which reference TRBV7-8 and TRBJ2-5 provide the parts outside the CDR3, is GAGVSQSPRYKVAKRGQDVALRCDPISGHVSLFWYQQALGQGPEFLTYFQNEAQLDKSGLPSDRFFAERPEGSVSTLKIQRTQQEDSAVYLCASSPGRAGSETQYFGPGTRLLVL.

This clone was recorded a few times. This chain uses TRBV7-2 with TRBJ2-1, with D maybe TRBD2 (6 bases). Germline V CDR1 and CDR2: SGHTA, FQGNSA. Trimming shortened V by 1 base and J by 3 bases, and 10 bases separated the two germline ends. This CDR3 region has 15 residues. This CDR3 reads CASSLGAGFYNEQFF. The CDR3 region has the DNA TGTGCCAGCAGCTTAGGGGCGGGGTTCTACAATGAGCAGTTCTTC.